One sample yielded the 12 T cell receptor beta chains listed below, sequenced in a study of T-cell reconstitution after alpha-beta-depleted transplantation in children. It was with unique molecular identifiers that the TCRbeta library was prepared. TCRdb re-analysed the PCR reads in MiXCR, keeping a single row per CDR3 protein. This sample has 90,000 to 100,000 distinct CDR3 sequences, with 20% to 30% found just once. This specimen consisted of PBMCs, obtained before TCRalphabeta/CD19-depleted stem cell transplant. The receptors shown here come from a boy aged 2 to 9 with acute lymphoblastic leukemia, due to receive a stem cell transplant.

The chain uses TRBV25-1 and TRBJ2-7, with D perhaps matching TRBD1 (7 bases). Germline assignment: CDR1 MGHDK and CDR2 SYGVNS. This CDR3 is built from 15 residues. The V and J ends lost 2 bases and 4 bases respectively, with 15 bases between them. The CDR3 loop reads CASSEIRGVRYEQYF. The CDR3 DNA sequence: TGTGCCAGCAGTGAAATCAGGGGGGTGAGATACGAGCAGTACTTC.

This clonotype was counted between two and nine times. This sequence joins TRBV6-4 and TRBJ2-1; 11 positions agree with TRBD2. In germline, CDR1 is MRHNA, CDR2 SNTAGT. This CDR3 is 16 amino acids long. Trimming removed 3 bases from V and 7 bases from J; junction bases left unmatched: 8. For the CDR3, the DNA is TGTGCCAGCAGTGAAACCGGGACTAGCGGAGGAAATGAGCAGTTCTTC. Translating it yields CASSETGTSGGNEQFF.

This chain's CDR3 is CASGGTSGGPQETQYF. In DNA, the CDR3 is TGTGCCAGCGGGGGGACTAGCGGAGGGCCACAAGAGACCCAGTACTTC. The chain uses TRBV28 and TRBJ2-5, with 11 bases lining up with TRBD2. V lost 8 bases to trimming and J lost 2 bases; unmatched junction nucleotides: 10. CDR1 and CDR2 (germline): MDHEN, SYDVKM. This CDR3 is 16 amino acids long.

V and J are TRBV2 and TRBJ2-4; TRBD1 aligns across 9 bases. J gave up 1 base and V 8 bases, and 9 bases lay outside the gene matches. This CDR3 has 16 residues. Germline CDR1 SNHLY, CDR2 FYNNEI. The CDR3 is CASRMSGTGAKNIQYF. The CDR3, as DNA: TGTGCCAGCCGGATGTCGGGGACAGGGGCCAAAAACATTCAGTACTTC.

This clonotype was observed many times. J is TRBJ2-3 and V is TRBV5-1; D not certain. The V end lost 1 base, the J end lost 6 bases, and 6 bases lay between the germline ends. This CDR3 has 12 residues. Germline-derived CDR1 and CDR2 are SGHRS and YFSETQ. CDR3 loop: CASSLHYDTQYF. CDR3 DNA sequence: TGCGCCAGCAGCTTGCACTATGATACGCAGTATTTT. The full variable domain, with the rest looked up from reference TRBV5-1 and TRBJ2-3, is KAGVTQTPRYLIKTRGQQVTLSCSPISGHRSVSWYQQTPGQGLQFLFEYFSETQRNKGNFPGRFSGRQFSNSRSEMNVSTLELGDSALYLCASSLHYDTQYFGPGTRLTVL.

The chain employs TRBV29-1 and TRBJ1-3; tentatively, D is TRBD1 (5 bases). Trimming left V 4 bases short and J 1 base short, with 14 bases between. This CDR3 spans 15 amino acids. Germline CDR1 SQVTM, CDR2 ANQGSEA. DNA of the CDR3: TGCAGCGTTGTTCGGGGCGCAGCATCTGGAAACACCATATATTTT. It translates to CSVVRGAASGNTIYF.

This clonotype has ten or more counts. The CDR3: CSARTSAGTSSSYEQYF. Here the CDR3 DNA reads TGCAGTGCTAGAACCTCGGCCGGGACTAGCAGCTCCTACGAGCAGTACTTC. The chain carries TRBV20-1 and TRBJ2-7, with 9 nucleotides matching TRBD2. The CDR3 has 17 amino acids. J lost 0 bases, V lost 2 bases, and 11 bases had no gene match. Per the germline V gene, CDR1 is DFQATT and CDR2 is SNEGSKA (reference sequence).

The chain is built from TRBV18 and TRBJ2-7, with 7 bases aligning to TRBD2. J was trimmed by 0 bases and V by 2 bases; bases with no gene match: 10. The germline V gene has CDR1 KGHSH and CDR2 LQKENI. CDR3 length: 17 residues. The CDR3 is CASSPSSGGSFSYEQYF. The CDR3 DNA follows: TGTGCCAGCTCACCATCTAGCGGAGGCTCCTTCTCCTACGAGCAGTACTTC.

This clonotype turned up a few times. The CDR3 loop is CASSPVTYEQYF. CDR3 nucleotide sequence: TGTGCCAGCTCACCAGTTACCTACGAGCAGTACTTC. The chain uses TRBV18 and TRBJ2-7; D uncertain. This CDR3 contains 12 residues. Germline V gene data show CDR1 as KGHSH and CDR2 as LQKENI. V lost 2 bases, J lost 2 bases, and 4 bases lay in between. Using reference TRBV18 and TRBJ2-7 for the parts outside the CDR3, the full variable domain is NAGVMQNPRHLVRRRGQEARLRCSPMKGHSHVYWYRQLPEEGLKFMVYLQKENIIDESGMPKERFSAEFPKEGPSILRIQQVVRGDSAAYFCASSPVTYEQYFGPGTRLTVT.

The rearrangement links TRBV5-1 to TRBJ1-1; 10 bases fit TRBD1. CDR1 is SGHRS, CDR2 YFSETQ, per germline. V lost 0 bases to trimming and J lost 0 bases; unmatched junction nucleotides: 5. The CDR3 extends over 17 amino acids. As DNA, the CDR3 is TGCGCCAGCAGCTTGGTCGGGACAGGGGTGATGAACACTGAAGCTTTCTTT. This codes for CASSLVGTGVMNTEAFF.

CDR3 coding DNA: TGTGCCACCAGCAGTTCCGGGACTAGCGCCTGGGAGCAGTTCTTC. Encoded protein: CATSSSGTSAWEQFF. The chain has TRBV15 and TRBJ2-1; 10 bases map to TRBD2. J was trimmed by 10 bases and V by 3 bases; bases with no gene match: 9. This CDR3 comprises 15 residues. CDR1 is LNHNV, CDR2 YYDKDF, per germline (reference sequence).

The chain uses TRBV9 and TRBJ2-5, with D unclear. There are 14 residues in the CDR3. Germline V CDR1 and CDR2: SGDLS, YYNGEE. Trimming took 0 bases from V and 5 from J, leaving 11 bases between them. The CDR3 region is CASSVDLVGETQYF. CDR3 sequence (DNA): TGTGCCAGCAGCGTAGATCTAGTTGGGGAGACCCAGTACTTC.